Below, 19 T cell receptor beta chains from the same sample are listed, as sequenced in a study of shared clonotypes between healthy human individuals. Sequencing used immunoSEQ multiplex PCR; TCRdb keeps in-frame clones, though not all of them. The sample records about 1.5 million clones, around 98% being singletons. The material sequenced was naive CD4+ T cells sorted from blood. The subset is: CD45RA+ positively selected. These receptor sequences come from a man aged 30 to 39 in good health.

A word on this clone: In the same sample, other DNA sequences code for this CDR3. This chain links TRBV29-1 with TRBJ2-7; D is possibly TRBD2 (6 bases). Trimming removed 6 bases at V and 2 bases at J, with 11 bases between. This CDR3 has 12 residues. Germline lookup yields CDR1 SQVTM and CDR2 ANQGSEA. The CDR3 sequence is CSVRDSAYEQYF. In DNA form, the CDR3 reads TGCAGCGTCCGGGACTCAGCCTACGAGCAGTACTTC.

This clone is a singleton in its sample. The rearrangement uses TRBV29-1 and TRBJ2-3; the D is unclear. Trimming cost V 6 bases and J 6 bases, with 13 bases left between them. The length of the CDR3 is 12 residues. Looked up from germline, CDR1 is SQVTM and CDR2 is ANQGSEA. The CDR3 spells CSVLLGRDTQYF. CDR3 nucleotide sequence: TGCAGCGTCCTCCTCGGGCGGGATACGCAGTATTTT.

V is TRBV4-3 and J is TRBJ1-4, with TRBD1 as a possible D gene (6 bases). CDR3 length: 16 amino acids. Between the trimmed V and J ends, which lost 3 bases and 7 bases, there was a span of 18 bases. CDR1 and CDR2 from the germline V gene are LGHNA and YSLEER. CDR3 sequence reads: CASSHKYPGAGEKLFF. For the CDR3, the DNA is TGCGCCAGCAGCCACAAGTACCCGGGGGCGGGTGAAAAACTGTTTTTT.

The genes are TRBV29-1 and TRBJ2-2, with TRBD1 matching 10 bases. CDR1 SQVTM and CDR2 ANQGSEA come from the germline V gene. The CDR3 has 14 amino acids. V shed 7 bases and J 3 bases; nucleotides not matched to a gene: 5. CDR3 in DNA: TGCAGCGGTGGGACAGGGGCGCACACCGGGGAGCTGTTTTTT. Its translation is CSGGTGAHTGELFF.

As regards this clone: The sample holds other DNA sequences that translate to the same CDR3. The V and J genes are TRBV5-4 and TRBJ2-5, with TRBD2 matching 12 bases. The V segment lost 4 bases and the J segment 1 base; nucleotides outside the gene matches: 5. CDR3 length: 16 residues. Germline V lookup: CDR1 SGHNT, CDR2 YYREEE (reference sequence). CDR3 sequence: CASSLGLAGSQETQYF. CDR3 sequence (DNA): TGTGCCAGCAGCCTAGGACTAGCGGGAAGCCAAGAGACCCAGTACTTC.

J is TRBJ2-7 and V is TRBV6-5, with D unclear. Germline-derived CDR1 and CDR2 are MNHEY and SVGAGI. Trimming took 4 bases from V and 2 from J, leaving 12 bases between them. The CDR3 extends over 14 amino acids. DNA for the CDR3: TGTGCCAGCAGTTCGGTGGGCCCTCCCTACGAGCAGTACTTC. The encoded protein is CASSSVGPPYEQYF.

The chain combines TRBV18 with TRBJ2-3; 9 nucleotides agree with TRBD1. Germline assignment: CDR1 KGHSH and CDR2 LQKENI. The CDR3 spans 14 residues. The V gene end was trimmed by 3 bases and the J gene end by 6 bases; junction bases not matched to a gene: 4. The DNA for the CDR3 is TGTGCCAGCTCACCCGGGACAGGGATGGATACGCAGTATTTT. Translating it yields CASSPGTGMDTQYF.

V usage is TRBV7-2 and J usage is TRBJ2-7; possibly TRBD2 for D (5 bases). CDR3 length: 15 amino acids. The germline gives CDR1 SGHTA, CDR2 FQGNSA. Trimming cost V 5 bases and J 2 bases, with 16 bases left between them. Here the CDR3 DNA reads TGTGCCAGCAGCACTAGACCCATACTAGCCTACGAGCAGTACTTC. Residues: CASSTRPILAYEQYF. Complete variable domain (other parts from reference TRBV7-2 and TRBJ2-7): GAGVSQSPSNKVTEKGKDVELRCDPISGHTALYWYRQSLGQGLEFLIYFQGNSAPDKSGLPSDRFSAERTGGSVSTLTIQRTQQEDSAVYLCASSTRPILAYEQYFGPGTRLTVT.

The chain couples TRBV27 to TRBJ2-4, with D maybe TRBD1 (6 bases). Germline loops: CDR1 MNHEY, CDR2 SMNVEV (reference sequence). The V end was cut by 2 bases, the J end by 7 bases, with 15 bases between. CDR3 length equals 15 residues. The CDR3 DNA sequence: TGTGCCAGCAGTTTAACTCAACAGGGCTTGAACATTCAGTACTTC. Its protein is CASSLTQQGLNIQYF.

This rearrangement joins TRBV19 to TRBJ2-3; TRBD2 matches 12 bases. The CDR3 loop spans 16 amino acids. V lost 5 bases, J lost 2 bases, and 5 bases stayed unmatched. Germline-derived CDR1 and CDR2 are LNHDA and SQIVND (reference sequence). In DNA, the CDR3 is TGTGCCAGTAGTCTTCTAGCGGGAGGGAACACAGATACGCAGTATTTT. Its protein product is CASSLLAGGNTDTQYF.

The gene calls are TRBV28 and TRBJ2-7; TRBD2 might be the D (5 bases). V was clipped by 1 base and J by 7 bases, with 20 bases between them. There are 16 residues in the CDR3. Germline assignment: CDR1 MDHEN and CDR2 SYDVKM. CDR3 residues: CASSLYPPYGVGEQYF. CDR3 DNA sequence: TGTGCCAGCAGTTTATACCCCCCCTACGGGGTTGGAGAGCAGTACTTC.

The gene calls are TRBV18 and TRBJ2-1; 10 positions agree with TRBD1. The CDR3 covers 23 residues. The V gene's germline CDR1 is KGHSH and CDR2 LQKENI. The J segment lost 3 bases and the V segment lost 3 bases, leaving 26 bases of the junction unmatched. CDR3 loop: CASSPILPGTGAGRSLVYNEQFF. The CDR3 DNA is TGTGCCAGCTCACCCATCCTCCCAGGGACAGGGGCGGGGAGGTCTTTGGTCTACAATGAGCAGTTCTTC.

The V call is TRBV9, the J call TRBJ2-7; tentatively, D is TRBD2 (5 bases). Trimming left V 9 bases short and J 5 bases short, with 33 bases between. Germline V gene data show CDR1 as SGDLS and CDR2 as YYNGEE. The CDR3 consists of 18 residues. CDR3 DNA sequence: TGTGCCACCCCTGAGGGTCCGTACCAACTCGCGTCCCTGGACGAGCAGTACTTC. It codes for CATPEGPYQLASLDEQYF.

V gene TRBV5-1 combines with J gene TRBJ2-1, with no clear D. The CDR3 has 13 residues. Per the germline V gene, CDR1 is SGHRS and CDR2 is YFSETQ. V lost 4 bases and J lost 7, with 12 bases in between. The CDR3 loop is CASSDRADNEQFF. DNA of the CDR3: TGCGCCAGCAGCGATAGGGCGGATAATGAGCAGTTCTTC.

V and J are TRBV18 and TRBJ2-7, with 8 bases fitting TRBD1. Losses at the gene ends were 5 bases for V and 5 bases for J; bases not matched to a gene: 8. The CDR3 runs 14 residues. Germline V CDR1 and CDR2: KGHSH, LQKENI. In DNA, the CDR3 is TGTGCCAGCTCATTCCGACAGGGGAAGGACGAGCAGTACTTC. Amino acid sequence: CASSFRQGKDEQYF.

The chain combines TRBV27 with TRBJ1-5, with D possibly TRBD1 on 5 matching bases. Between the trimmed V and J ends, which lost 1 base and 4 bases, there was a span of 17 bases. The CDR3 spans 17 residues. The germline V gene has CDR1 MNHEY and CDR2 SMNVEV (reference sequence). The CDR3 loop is CASSLFRGDGINQPQHF. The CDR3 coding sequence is TGTGCCAGCAGTTTATTCCGGGGGGACGGGATAAATCAGCCCCAGCATTTT.

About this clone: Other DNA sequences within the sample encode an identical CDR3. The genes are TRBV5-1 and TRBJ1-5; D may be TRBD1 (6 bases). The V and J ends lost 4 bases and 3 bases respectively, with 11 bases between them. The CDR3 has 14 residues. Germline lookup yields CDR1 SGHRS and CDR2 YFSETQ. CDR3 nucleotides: TGCGCCAGCAGCCCCGGGACAAACAATCAGCCCCAGCATTTT. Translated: CASSPGTNNQPQHF. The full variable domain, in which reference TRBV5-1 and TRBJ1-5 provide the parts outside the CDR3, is KAGVTQTPRYLIKTRGQQVTLSCSPISGHRSVSWYQQTPGQGLQFLFEYFSETQRNKGNFPGRFSGRQFSNSRSEMNVSTLELGDSALYLCASSPGTNNQPQHFGDGTRLSIL.

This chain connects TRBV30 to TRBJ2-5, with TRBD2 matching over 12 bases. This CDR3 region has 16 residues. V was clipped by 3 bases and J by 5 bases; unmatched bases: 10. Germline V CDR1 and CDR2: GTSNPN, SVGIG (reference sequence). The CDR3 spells CAWRRGLAGSEETQYF. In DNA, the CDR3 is TGTGCCTGGAGAAGGGGACTAGCGGGTTCCGAGGAGACCCAGTACTTC. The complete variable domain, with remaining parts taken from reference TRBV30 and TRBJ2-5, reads SQTIHQWPATLVQPVGSPLSLECTVEGTSNPNLYWYRQAAGRGLQLLFYSVGIGQISSEVPQNLSASRPQDRQFILSSKKLLLSDSGFYLCAWRRGLAGSEETQYFGPGTRLLVL.

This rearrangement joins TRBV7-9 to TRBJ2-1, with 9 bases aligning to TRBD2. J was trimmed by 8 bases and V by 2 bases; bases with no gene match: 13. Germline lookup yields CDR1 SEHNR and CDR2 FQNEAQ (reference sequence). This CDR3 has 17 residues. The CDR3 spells CASSLSGRASGTDEQFF. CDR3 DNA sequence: TGTGCCAGCAGCTTATCGGGTAGGGCTAGCGGGACGGATGAGCAGTTCTTC. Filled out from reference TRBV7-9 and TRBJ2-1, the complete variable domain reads DTGVSQNPRHKITKRGQNVTFRCDPISEHNRLYWYRQTLGQGPEFLTYFQNEAQLEKSRLLSDRFSAERPKGSFSTLEIQRTEQGDSAMYLCASSLSGRASGTDEQFFGPGTRLTVL.